The subject of this entry is one T cell receptor beta chain. The entry originates in a study of blood T cell repertoires in COVID-19. In the study overall: COVID-19 samples from acute and convalescent phases originated in the United States, Italy and Spain. Nucleic acid was either cDNA or gDNA, and it came from T cells, B-cell-depleted T cells, or PBMCs.

With 2 bases clipped from V and 8 bases from J, the junction kept 1 base outside the gene matches. The CDR3 spans 12 residues. Germline loops: CDR1 SQVTM, CDR2 ANQGSEA. In Seattle, patients joined the study during active infection and were tracked longitudinally. Sequenced by immunoSEQ multiplex PCR; TCRdb stores in-frame clones only, minus some. Altogether 54,000 or so clones are present, 65% to 85% being singletons, with the ten largest covering around 10%. The receptor comes from a man of 80 years or more with COVID-19, enrolled during active disease. The rearrangement joins TRBV29-1 to TRBJ2-1; TRBD1 matches at 9 bases. The material sequenced was peripheral blood. Here the CDR3 reads CSVERTGDEQFF. CDR3 sequence (DNA): TGCAGCGTTGAAAGGACAGGGGATGAGCAGTTCTTC.